This TCR beta chain was found in a study of T cell responses to AZD1222 COVID-19 vaccine. Study outcomes and limitations: White British people made up most donors, females outnumbered males, and clonal diversity was possibly underestimated. In the spike-specific TCR repertoire, nearly half reportedly target unmutated variant regions.

A note on this clone: Its antigen remains unknown.

Sequencing used immunoSEQ multiplex PCR; TCRdb keeps in-frame clones, though not all of them. The sample includes about 74,000 clones, roughly 88% of them seen just once. The sequences come from peripheral blood, collected on day 0 of AZD1222 vaccination. This receptor was identified in an adult in good health.

As DNA, the CDR3 is TGTGCCGGGTGGGGCACGCTCTCTGGAAACACCATATATTTT. This codes for CAGWGTLSGNTIYF. This chain links TRBV30 with TRBJ1-3, with D tentatively TRBD1 (5 bases). CDR3 length: 14 residues. V was trimmed by 8 bases and J by 0 bases, leaving 14 bases between them. The V gene's germline CDR1 is GTSNPN and CDR2 SVGIG (reference sequence). The variable domain in full, completed from reference TRBV30 and TRBJ1-3, reads SQTIHQWPATLVQPVGSPLSLECTVEGTSNPNLYWYRQAAGRGLQLLFYSVGIGQISSEVPQNLSASRPQDRQFILSSKKLLLSDSGFYLCAGWGTLSGNTIYFGEGSWLTVV.